These T cell receptor beta chains were read from a single sample in a study of blood T cell repertoires in COVID-19. Produced via immunoSEQ multiplex PCR; TCRdb's table is partial and in-frame only. The data hold around 16,000 clones, with 70% to 90% observed a single time. Sequencing was done on a sample of peripheral blood. The receptors were gathered from a man aged 60 to 75 with acute or convalescent COVID-19. CDR3s include the opening cysteine and the closing phenylalanine or tryptophan. A D gene is named only where the DNA matches it firmly. Some rows mark clone size as missing; the rest say once, few, many or name a class of expanded clone.

d_call | j_call | v_call | clone_size | cdr3_nt | cdr3_aa
TRBD2 | TRBJ2-5 | TRBV30 | few | TGTGCCTGGTCCCTGGGGGGGGAGACCCAGTACTTC | CAWSLGGETQYF
. | TRBJ2-5 | TRBV11-3 | . | TGTGCCAGCAGCCTGGGACTTCAGTACCAAGAGACCCAGTACTTC | CASSLGLQYQETQYF
. | TRBJ1-5 | TRBV27 | once | TGTGCCAGCACACCAACCCCCTACGGCAATCAGCCCCAGCATTTT | CASTPTPYGNQPQHF
. | TRBJ1-4 | TRBV4-3 | . | TGCGCCAGCAGCCAGGTGCTCAGGGAAAACAATGAAAAACTGTTTTTT | CASSQVLRENNEKLFF
TRBD2 | TRBJ2-3 | TRBV6-1 | . | TGTGCCAGCAGTGAAGGGGGGGGAATAGATACGCAGTATTTT | CASSEGGGIDTQYF
TRBD2 | TRBJ2-1 | TRBV5-5 | . | TGTGCCAGCAGCTTCGGTGGGAGACTAGCGGGAGGAAATGAGCAGTTCTTC | CASSFGGRLAGGNEQFF
. | TRBJ1-2 | TRBV5-6 | . | TGTGCCAGCATCGCGACAGATCCCCCAATCTATGGCTACACCTTC | CASIATDPPIYGYTF
. | TRBJ1-1 | TRBV6-1 | once | TGTGCCAGCAGTGAGCCTACAGGAGACACTGAAGCTTTCTTT | CASSEPTGDTEAFF
. | TRBJ2-5 | TRBV6-5 | . | TGTGCCAGCATCCTGACAGGGAGGGAGACCCAGTACTTC | CASILTGRETQYF
. | TRBJ1-2 | TRBV6-5 | . | TGTGCCAGCAGTTACTCGATGGCAGGGTCCTATGGCTACACCTTC | CASSYSMAGSYGYTF
. | TRBJ2-5 | TRBV6-5 | . | TGTGCCAGCAGTCTATCGGGGAACCAAGAGACCCAGTACTTC | CASSLSGNQETQYF
TRBD2 | TRBJ2-7 | TRBV4-3 | . | TGCGCCAGCAGTCGAGGCCTGGGCGGGGGAAACTACGAGCAGTACTTC | CASSRGLGGGNYEQYF